One sample yielded the 30 T cell receptor beta chains listed below, sequenced in a study of cytomegalovirus exposure and HLA in healthy donors listed by TCRdb under 2017. The method behind the library was the immunoSEQ multiplex PCR assay. A mixture of 60 forward primers for TCR Vbeta segments and 13 reverse primers for TCR Jbeta segments was used in the multiplex PCR. Entries here come from immuneACCESS through TCRdb and include only in-frame sequences with V and J called. Some clones fail to appear in such tables; in the studies checked, an unresolved V gene covers under half of the shortfall, and the cause of the remainder is unknown. The sample table shows some 60,000 clones, and approximately 80% are seen once. The ten largest account for under 7% of the sample. Sequencing used PBMCs. The receptors stem from a male donor in good health and CMV-seronegative.

The chain employs TRBV4-3 and TRBJ2-7; 7 nucleotides line up with TRBD1. The CDR3 runs to 15 residues. The germline CDR1 and CDR2 sequences are LGHNA and YSLEER. Trimming at V came to 4 bases and at J to 0 bases, leaving 6 bases not matched to a gene. The CDR3 reads CASSLNRGSSYEQYF. The CDR3 DNA follows: TGCGCCAGCAGCCTGAACAGGGGAAGCTCCTACGAGCAGTACTTC.

The CDR3 DNA reads TGTGCCAGCAGCCAAGAGGGGCAGGGTAGGGAGAACACTGAAGCTTTCTTT. It is translated as CASSQEGQGRENTEAFF. The V gene is TRBV4-2, the J gene TRBJ1-1, with D perhaps TRBD1 (5 bases). The germline V and J ends were trimmed by 0 bases and 1 base, with 15 bases remaining between them. Germline V gene data show CDR1 as LGHNA and CDR2 as YNFKEQ. The length of the CDR3 is 17 residues.

The chain joins TRBV2 to TRBJ1-1; 7 bases align to TRBD1. The CDR3 loop spans 14 amino acids. With V trimmed by 6 bases and J by 4 bases, 8 bases remained unmatched. CDR1 SNHLY and CDR2 FYNNEI come from the germline V gene. The CDR3 nucleotides are TGTGCCAGCAGGGAGACAGGGACGGCCACTGAAGCTTTCTTT. This encodes CASRETGTATEAFF.

The V call is TRBV18, the J call TRBJ1-5; D uncertain. Trimming took 2 bases from V and 2 from J, leaving 7 bases between them. The CDR3 extends over 14 amino acids. CDR1 is KGHSH, CDR2 LQKENI, per germline. This CDR3 is CASSPSGGNQPQHF. The CDR3, as DNA: TGTGCCAGCTCACCATCCGGGGGCAATCAGCCCCAGCATTTT.

This chain connects TRBV30 to TRBJ1-6, with D perhaps TRBD1 (5 bases). The CDR3 consists of 16 residues. From germline, CDR1 is GTSNPN and CDR2 SVGIG (reference sequence). V lost 0 bases, J lost 8 bases, and 17 bases lay in between. The CDR3 protein is CAWSVLLLKGDSPLHF. The CDR3 nucleotides are TGTGCCTGGAGTGTATTGTTGCTCAAAGGGGATTCACCCCTCCACTTT.

The CDR3 nucleotides are TGTGCCAGCAGCTCCCTACAGGATAGCAATCAGCCCCAGCATTTT. Encoded protein: CASSSLQDSNQPQHF. The V and J genes are TRBV7-9 and TRBJ1-5; D is perhaps TRBD1 (5 bases). Germline loops: CDR1 SEHNR, CDR2 FQNEAQ (reference sequence). With 4 bases removed from V and 0 bases from J, the gap between germline ends came to 10 bases. The CDR3 is 15 amino acids.

The chain recombines TRBV7-6 with TRBJ2-7; TRBD1 matches at 9 bases. The CDR3 consists of 14 residues. The ends lost 5 bases at V and 3 bases at J; junction bases unmatched: 5. From germline, CDR1 is SGHVS and CDR2 FNYEAQ. The CDR3 DNA is TGTGCCAGCAGCCGGGACAGGGAAGGCTACGAGCAGTACTTC. Translating it yields CASSRDREGYEQYF.

The rearrangement uses TRBV18 and TRBJ2-5; 7 nucleotides match TRBD2. Gene TRBJ2-7 matches the end of the DNA better, so the J call may be wrong. The germline V gene has CDR1 KGHSH and CDR2 LQKENI. There are 14 residues in the CDR3. This CDR3 is CASSLGDYSYEQYF. The CDR3 DNA sequence: TGTGCCAGCTCACTCGGGGACTACTCCTACGAGCAGTACTTC.

This chain uses TRBV6-1 with TRBJ2-4; 7 positions match TRBD1. This CDR3 spans 17 amino acids. Unmatched junction bases numbered 10, after V lost 4 bases and J lost 1 base. Germline loops: CDR1 MNHNS, CDR2 SASEGT. In nucleotides, the CDR3 is TGTGCCAGCAGTGGCCCCGGGACAGCTAATGCCAAAAACATTCAGTACTTC. Translation gives CASSGPGTANAKNIQYF.

CDR3 in DNA: TGTGCCAGCAGTGAGATAGGCGGAGCTGGGGCCAACGTCCTGACTTTC. It codes for CASSEIGGAGANVLTF. V usage is TRBV6-4 and J usage is TRBJ2-6; no definite D call. Per germline, CDR1 MRHNA and CDR2 SNTAGT. Trimming left V 3 bases short and J 2 bases short, with 11 bases between. The CDR3 extends over 16 amino acids.

The chain uses TRBV7-3 and TRBJ2-5, with 12 positions matching TRBD1. Trimming at V came to 9 bases and at J to 3 bases, leaving 17 bases not matched to a gene. This CDR3 region has 18 residues. Germline V gene data show CDR1 as SGHTA and CDR2 as FQGTGA. The CDR3 coding sequence is TGTGCCAGAACCCCAGGGGACAGGGGGCTAGACGGGGAAGAGACCCAGTACTTC. It codes for CARTPGDRGLDGEETQYF.

The chain combines TRBV6-5 with TRBJ2-2, with 7 bases lining up with TRBD2. The CDR3 runs 16 residues. Per the germline V gene, CDR1 is MNHEY and CDR2 is SVGAGI. Trimming removed 2 bases from V and 5 bases from J; junction bases left unmatched: 8. As DNA, the CDR3 is TGTGCCAGCAGTTACAACGGGTGGGAGGGGACCGGGGAGCTGTTTTTT. Translating gives CASSYNGWEGTGELFF.

In nucleotides, the CDR3 is TGTGCCAGTAGTATCCCTCGGGGGTCGGGGATGACTGAAGCTTTCTTT. Encoded protein: CASSIPRGSGMTEAFF. The chain combines TRBV19 with TRBJ1-1, with a tentative D call TRBD1 (5 bases). The CDR3 is 16 amino acids. V gave up 3 bases and J gave up 5 bases, with 19 bases separating them. The germline gives CDR1 LNHDA, CDR2 SQIVND (reference sequence). Full variable domain (outside the CDR3, taken from reference TRBV19 and TRBJ1-1): DGGITQSPKYLFRKEGQNVTLSCEQNLNHDAMYWYRQDPGQGLRLIYYSQIVNDFQKGDIAEGYSVSREKKESFPLTVTSAQKNPTAFYLCASSIPRGSGMTEAFFGQGTRLTVV.

The chain couples TRBV18 to TRBJ1-1; D is unclear. Germline CDR1 KGHSH, CDR2 LQKENI. V lost 2 bases to trimming and J lost 4 bases, with 8 bases between them. The CDR3 runs 13 residues. The CDR3 sequence: CASSPAGSTEAFF. The CDR3 nucleotides read TGTGCCAGCTCACCAGCGGGTTCCACTGAAGCTTTCTTT.

This chain connects TRBV30 to TRBJ1-6; 10 bases agree with TRBD1. With 2 bases clipped from V and 9 bases from J, the junction kept 4 bases outside the gene matches. The CDR3 has 14 amino acids. CDR1 is GTSNPN, CDR2 SVGIG, per germline (reference sequence). The CDR3 region has the DNA TGTGCCTGGAGTAGGACAGGGGGGGGTTCACCCCTCCACTTT. Protein: CAWSRTGGGSPLHF. Full variable domain (missing parts from reference TRBV30 and TRBJ1-6): SQTIHQWPATLVQPVGSPLSLECTVEGTSNPNLYWYRQAAGRGLQLLFYSVGIGQISSEVPQNLSASRPQDRQFILSSKKLLLSDSGFYLCAWSRTGGGSPLHFGNGTRLTVT.

The genes are TRBV4-3 and TRBJ2-3; 12 bases align to TRBD2. This CDR3 has 16 residues. The V and J ends lost 2 bases and 4 bases, in that order; junction bases with no gene match: 4. Germline values: CDR1 LGHNA, CDR2 YSLEER. The CDR3 bases are TGCGCCAGCAGCCAACGACTAGCGGGGGCTTCAGATACGCAGTATTTT. This encodes CASSQRLAGASDTQYF.

V is TRBV11-3 and J is TRBJ2-3; D perhaps matches TRBD2 (6 bases). This CDR3 is 13 amino acids long. The V gene lost 5 bases and the J gene lost 5 bases, with 11 bases spanning the gap. Germline assignment: CDR1 SGHNT and CDR2 YENEEA. This CDR3 is CASSKDGGDTQYF. CDR3 coding DNA: TGTGCCAGCAGCAAAGACGGGGGAGATACGCAGTATTTT.

With regard to this clone: The sample has other DNA sequences that encode this CDR3 too. The chain combines TRBV11-2 with TRBJ1-1, with 10 bases aligning to TRBD1. Germline V gene data show CDR1 as SGHAT and CDR2 as FQNNGV. V trimming: 3 bases; J trimming: 4 bases; junction bases outside the gene matches: 5. CDR3 length: 15 residues. CDR3 protein: CASSLGTGEVTEAFF. DNA for the CDR3: TGTGCCAGCAGCTTGGGGACAGGGGAGGTCACTGAAGCTTTCTTT.

The gene calls are TRBV7-2 and TRBJ1-3; maybe TRBD1 (5 bases). V was cut by 1 base and J by 4 bases, with 14 bases left in between. The CDR3 spans 16 residues. Germline V gene sequence: CDR1 SGHTA, CDR2 FQGNSA. CDR3 bases: TGTGCCAGCAGCTTAGAGGCGTCAGGGCGGGGAAACACCATATATTTT. Encoded protein: CASSLEASGRGNTIYF.

This clone was found a few times. The chain employs TRBV2 and TRBJ1-2; weak D call: TRBD1 (5 bases). The germline CDR1 and CDR2 sequences are SNHLY and FYNNEI. The CDR3 is 15 residues long. The V end was cut by 2 bases, the J end by 5 bases, with 15 bases between. CDR3 residues: CASSERGLSFYGYTF. DNA for the CDR3: TGTGCCAGCAGTGAAAGGGGACTCTCCTTTTATGGCTACACCTTC.

In DNA form, the CDR3 reads TGCGCCAGCAGCCCGGAGCGGGGGGGCCTCATGGATACGCAGTATTTT. It codes for CASSPERGGLMDTQYF. The rearrangement uses TRBV4-1 and TRBJ2-3, with 10 bases lining up with TRBD2. The CDR3 sequence is 16 residues long. V dropped 4 bases and J dropped 6; count of bases not matched to a gene: 10. Germline loops: CDR1 MGHRA, CDR2 YSYEKL.

This sequence joins TRBV18 and TRBJ2-7, with 7 bases fitting TRBD1. Germline trimming cut 5 bases from V and 6 bases from J; bases unmatched to any gene: 7. This CDR3 has 13 residues. Germline CDR1 is KGHSH and CDR2 is LQKENI. The CDR3 reads CASSSDRQAEQYF. For the CDR3, the DNA is TGTGCCAGCTCATCGGACAGGCAAGCCGAGCAGTACTTC.

The chain has TRBV19 and TRBJ1-4; no definite D call. This CDR3 has 13 residues. V was pared by 4 bases and J by 8 bases, with 11 bases between. Germline values: CDR1 LNHDA, CDR2 SQIVND (reference sequence). The CDR3 here is CASSTDREEKLFF. CDR3 nucleotides: TGTGCCAGTAGTACCGACCGGGAGGAAAAACTGTTTTTT.

There are a few counts of this clone. The CDR3: CASSRGTSGTYEQYF. The CDR3 region has the DNA TGTGCCAGCAGCCGAGGGACTAGCGGTACCTACGAGCAGTACTTC. The chain couples TRBV4-2 to TRBJ2-7, with 11 bases that match TRBD2. Germline trimming cut 4 bases from V and 2 bases from J; bases unmatched to any gene: 4. CDR1 LGHNA and CDR2 YNFKEQ come from the germline V gene. The CDR3 covers 15 residues.

The chain carries TRBV4-2 and TRBJ1-2; no reliable D call. V lost 0 bases, J lost 8 bases, and 13 bases lay in between. Germline CDR1 LGHNA, CDR2 YNFKEQ. The CDR3 totals 14 residues. CDR3 DNA sequence: TGTGCCAGCAGCCAAGATGACACAATGCGAGGCTACACCTTC. Translation gives CASSQDDTMRGYTF.

V gene TRBV15 combines with J gene TRBJ2-5, with 9 nucleotides matching TRBD1. Germline-derived CDR1 and CDR2 are LNHNV and YYDKDF (reference sequence). V was clipped by 5 bases and J by 4 bases; unmatched bases: 11. The length of the CDR3 is 16 residues. The CDR3 protein is CATSVPGTGLVETQYF. The CDR3 DNA follows: TGTGCCACCAGCGTTCCCGGGACAGGGCTAGTAGAGACCCAGTACTTC.

The chain has TRBV5-8 and TRBJ2-7; 9 nucleotides align to TRBD2. Unmatched junction bases numbered 19, after V lost 6 bases and J lost 6 bases. This CDR3 comprises 17 residues. CDR1 and CDR2 from the germline V gene are SGHTS and YDEGEE. This CDR3 reads CASTKKRGDHLSVEQYF. CDR3 nucleotide sequence: TGTGCCAGCACCAAGAAGCGGGGGGACCACCTAAGTGTCGAGCAGTACTTC.

The V and J genes are TRBV5-1 and TRBJ1-1; TRBD1 agrees at 7 bases. Losses at the gene ends were 3 bases for V and 4 bases for J; bases not matched to a gene: 9. Per the germline V gene, CDR1 is SGHRS and CDR2 is YFSETQ. The CDR3 has 15 residues. This CDR3 is CASSSSTGSSTEAFF. DNA for the CDR3: TGCGCCAGCAGCTCTTCGACAGGGTCGAGCACTGAAGCTTTCTTT.

J is TRBJ2-7 and V is TRBV7-2; TRBD2 is a possible D gene (6 bases). The CDR3 contains 14 residues. From germline, CDR1 is SGHTA and CDR2 FQGNSA. V dropped 4 bases and J dropped 6 bases, with 16 bases sitting between them. CDR3 loop: CASSSGTRTGEQYF. The CDR3 DNA reads TGTGCCAGCAGCTCCGGGACTCGAACAGGCGAGCAGTACTTC.

The rearrangement links TRBV19 to TRBJ1-3, with D uncertain. The CDR3 is made up of 17 amino acids. Trimming removed 3 bases at V and 0 bases at J, with 15 bases between. Per germline, CDR1 LNHDA and CDR2 SQIVND (reference sequence). The CDR3 reads CASSMLGGFSSGNTIYF. In DNA, the CDR3 is TGTGCCAGTAGTATGTTAGGCGGATTCAGCTCTGGAAACACCATATATTTT.